The clone carrying this T cell receptor beta chain was counted between two and nine times. What it binds is not known. The germline gives CDR1 SGHRS, CDR2 YFSETQ. V trimming: 6 bases; J trimming: 7 bases; junction bases outside the gene matches: 12. The CDR3 sequence is 15 residues long. This record belongs to a study of CD8 T cells in ankylosing spondylitis. General observations from the study: Seemingly characteristic of ankylosing spondylitis blood was a TCR beta motif consisting of about 8 highly homologous variants.

TCRdb passed the 5' RACE reads through MiXCR, listing each CDR3 protein once. This sample carries a few hundred thousand distinct CDR3 sequences, 20% to 25% of them seen once, and the ten largest clones take about 15%. The chain couples TRBV5-1 to TRBJ2-1; 8 nucleotides agree with TRBD2. Sequencing was carried out using blood, either unsorted or a sorted T cell fraction (not recorded which). The sequence was collected from a male donor with ankylosing spondylitis. This CDR3 reads CASTTAAGVRNEQFF. CDR3 coding DNA: TGCGCCAGCACCACCGCAGCGGGAGTCCGGAATGAGCAGTTCTTC.